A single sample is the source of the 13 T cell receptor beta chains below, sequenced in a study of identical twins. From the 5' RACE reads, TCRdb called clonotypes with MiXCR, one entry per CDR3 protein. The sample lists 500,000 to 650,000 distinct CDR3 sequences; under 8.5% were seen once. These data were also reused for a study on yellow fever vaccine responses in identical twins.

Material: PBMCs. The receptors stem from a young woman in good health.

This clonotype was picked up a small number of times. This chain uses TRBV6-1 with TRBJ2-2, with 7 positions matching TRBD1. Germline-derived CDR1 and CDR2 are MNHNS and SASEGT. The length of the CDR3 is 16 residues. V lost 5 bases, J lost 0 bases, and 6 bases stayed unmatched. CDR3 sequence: CASSRPGGSNTGELFF. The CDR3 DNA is TGTGCCAGCAGTAGGCCAGGGGGTTCGAACACCGGGGAGCTGTTTTTT.

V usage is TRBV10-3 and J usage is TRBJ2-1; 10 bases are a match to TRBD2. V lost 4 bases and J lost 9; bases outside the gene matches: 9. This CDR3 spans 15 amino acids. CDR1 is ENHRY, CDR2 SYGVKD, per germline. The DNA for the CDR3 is TGTGCCATCAGTGTTAGTAGCGGGAGGCGGGGTGAGCAGTTCTTC. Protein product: CAISVSSGRRGEQFF.

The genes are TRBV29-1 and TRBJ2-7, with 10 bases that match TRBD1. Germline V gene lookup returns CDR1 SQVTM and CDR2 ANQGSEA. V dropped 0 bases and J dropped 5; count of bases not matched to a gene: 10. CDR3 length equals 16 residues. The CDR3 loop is CSVEDLSGQGRHEQYF. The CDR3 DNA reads TGCAGCGTTGAAGATCTATCGGGACAGGGGAGGCACGAGCAGTACTTC.

CDR3 amino acids: CSARPGITNYGYTF. CDR3 sequence (DNA): TGCAGTGCTAGACCGGGTATAACTAACTATGGCTACACCTTC. This rearrangement joins TRBV20-1 to TRBJ1-2; no reliable D call. V was shortened by 2 bases and J by 0 bases, with 10 bases between the two germline ends. Per germline, CDR1 DFQATT and CDR2 SNEGSKA (reference sequence). The CDR3 covers 14 residues.

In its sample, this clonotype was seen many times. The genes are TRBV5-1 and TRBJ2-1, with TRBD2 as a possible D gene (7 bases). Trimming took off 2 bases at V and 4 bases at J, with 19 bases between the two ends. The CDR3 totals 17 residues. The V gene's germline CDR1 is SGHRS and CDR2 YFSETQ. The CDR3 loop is CASSFTVRGGLYNEQFF. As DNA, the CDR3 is TGCGCCAGCAGCTTCACTGTAAGGGGGGGCCTGTACAATGAGCAGTTCTTC. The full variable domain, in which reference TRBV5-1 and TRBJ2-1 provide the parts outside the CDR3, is KAGVTQTPRYLIKTRGQQVTLSCSPISGHRSVSWYQQTPGQGLQFLFEYFSETQRNKGNFPGRFSGRQFSNSRSEMNVSTLELGDSALYLCASSFTVRGGLYNEQFFGPGTRLTVL.

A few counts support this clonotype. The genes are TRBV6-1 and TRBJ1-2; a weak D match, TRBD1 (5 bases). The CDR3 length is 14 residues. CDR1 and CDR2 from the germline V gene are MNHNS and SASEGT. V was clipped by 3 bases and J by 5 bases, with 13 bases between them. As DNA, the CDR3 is TGTGCCAGCAGTGAGGGGCAGAGACAATATGGCTACACCTTC. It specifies CASSEGQRQYGYTF.

The CDR3 loop is CASSLEGGDRQPQHF. CDR3 in DNA: TGCGCCAGCAGCTTGGAGGGGGGCGACCGGCAGCCCCAGCATTTT. The rearrangement uses TRBV5-1 and TRBJ1-5, with D possibly being TRBD1 (6 bases). CDR3 length: 15 amino acids. The V and J ends lost 0 bases and 7 bases respectively, with 14 bases between them. The germline CDR1 and CDR2 sequences are SGHRS and YFSETQ.

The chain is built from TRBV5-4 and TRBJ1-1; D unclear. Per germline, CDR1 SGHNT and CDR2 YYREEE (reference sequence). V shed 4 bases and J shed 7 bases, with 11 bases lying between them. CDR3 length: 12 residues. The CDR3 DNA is TGTGCCAGCAGCGCGGACCCTGATGAAGCTTTCTTT. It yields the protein CASSADPDEAFF.

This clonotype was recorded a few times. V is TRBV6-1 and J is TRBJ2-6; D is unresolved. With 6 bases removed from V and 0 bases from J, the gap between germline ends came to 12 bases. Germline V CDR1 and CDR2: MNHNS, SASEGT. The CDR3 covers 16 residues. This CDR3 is CASSKDPYSGANVLTF. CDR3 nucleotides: TGTGCCAGCAGCAAGGACCCCTACTCTGGGGCCAACGTCCTGACTTTC.

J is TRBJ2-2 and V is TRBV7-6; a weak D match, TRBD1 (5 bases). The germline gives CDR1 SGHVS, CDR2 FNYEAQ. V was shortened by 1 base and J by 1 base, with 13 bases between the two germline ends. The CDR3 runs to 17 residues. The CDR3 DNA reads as TGTGCCAGCAGCTTAGTCGGACAACTCCTGAACACCGGGGAGCTGTTTTTT. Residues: CASSLVGQLLNTGELFF.

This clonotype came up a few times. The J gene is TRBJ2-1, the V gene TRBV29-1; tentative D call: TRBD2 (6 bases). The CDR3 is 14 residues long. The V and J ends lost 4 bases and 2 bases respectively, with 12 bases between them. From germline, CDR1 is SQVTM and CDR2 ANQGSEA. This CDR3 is CSVGRGFPYNEQFF. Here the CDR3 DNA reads TGCAGCGTTGGGAGGGGCTTCCCCTACAATGAGCAGTTCTTC.

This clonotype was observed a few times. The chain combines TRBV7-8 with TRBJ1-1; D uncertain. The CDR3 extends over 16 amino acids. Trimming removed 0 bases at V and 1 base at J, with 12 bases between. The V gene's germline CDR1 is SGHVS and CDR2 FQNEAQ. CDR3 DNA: TGTGCCAGCAGCTTAGCTTCGGCGACGCCGAACACTGAAGCTTTCTTT. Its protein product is CASSLASATPNTEAFF.

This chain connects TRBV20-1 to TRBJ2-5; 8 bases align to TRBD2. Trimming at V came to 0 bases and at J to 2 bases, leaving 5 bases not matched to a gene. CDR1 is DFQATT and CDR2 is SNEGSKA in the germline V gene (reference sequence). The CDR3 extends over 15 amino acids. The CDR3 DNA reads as TGCAGTGCTAGAGATGCGGGGGGCACGCAAGAGACCCAGTACTTC. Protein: CSARDAGGTQETQYF.